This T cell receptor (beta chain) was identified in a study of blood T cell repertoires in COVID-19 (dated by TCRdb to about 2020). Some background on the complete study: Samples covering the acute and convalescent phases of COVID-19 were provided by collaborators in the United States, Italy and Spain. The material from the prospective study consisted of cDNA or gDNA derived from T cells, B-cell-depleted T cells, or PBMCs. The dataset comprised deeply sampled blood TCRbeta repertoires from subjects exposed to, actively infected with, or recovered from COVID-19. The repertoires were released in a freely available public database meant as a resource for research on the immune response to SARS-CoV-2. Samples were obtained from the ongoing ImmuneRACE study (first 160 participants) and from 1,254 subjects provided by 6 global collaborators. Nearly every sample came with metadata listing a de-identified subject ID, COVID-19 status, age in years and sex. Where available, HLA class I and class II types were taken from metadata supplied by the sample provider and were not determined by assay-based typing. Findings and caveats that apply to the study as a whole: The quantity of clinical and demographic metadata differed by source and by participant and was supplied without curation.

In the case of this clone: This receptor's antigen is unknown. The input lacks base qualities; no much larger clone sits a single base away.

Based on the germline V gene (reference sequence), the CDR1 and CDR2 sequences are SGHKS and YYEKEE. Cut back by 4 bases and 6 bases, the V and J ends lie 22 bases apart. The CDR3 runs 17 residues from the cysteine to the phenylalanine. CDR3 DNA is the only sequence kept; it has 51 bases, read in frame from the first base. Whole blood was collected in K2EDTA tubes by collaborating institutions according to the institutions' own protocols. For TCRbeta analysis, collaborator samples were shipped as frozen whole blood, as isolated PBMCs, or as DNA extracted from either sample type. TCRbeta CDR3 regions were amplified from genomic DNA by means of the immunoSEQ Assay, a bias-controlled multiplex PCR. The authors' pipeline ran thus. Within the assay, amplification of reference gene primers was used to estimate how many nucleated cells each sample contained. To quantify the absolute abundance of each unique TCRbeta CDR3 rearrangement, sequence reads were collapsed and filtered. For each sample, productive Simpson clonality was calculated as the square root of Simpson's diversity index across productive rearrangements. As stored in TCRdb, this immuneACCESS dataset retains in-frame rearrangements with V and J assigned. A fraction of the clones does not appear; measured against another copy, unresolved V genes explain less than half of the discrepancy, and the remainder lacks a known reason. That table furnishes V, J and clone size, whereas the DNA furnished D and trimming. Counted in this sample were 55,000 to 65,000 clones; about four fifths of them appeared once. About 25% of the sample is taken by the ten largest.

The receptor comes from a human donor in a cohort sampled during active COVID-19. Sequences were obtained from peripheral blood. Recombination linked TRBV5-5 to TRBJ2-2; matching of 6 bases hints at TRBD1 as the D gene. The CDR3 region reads CASSLAQGRGKAGELFF. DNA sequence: TGTGCCAGCAGCCTCGCTCAGGGTAGGGGGAAGGCCGGGGAGCTGTTTTTT.